This entry lists 8 T cell receptor beta chains sequenced from one sample in a study of shared clonotypes between healthy human individuals. Here immunoSEQ multiplex PCR was the method, and the copy in TCRdb shows in-frame clones only, minus some. The profile covers millions of clones, with about 94% appearing a single time and about 1.1% taken by the ten largest. Naive CD8 cells were CD45RO-negative, positively selected for CCR7, excluding terminally differentiated effector memory CD45RA+ cells. The specimen sequenced was naive CD8+ T cells sorted from blood. The receptor set was obtained from a man aged 18 to 30 in good health.

The gene calls are TRBV27 and TRBJ2-3, with D possibly TRBD1 on 6 matching bases. Trimming took 8 bases from V and 6 from J, leaving 12 bases between them. Germline V gene sequence: CDR1 MNHEY, CDR2 SMNVEV (reference sequence). The CDR3 extends over 12 amino acids. The CDR3 reads CASGARGDTQYF. Here the CDR3 DNA reads TGTGCCAGCGGAGCGAGGGGGGATACGCAGTATTTT.

For the CDR3, the DNA is TGTGCCAGCAGTCCGAGCGGGGTTGTAGCTTTCTTT. Its translation: CASSPSGVVAFF. The chain has TRBV28 and TRBJ1-1, with D unclear. This CDR3 region has 12 residues. Trimming took 5 bases from V and 10 from J, leaving 14 bases between them. Germline CDR1 MDHEN, CDR2 SYDVKM.

J is TRBJ2-1 and V is TRBV6-5; 10 bases match TRBD2. Germline CDR1 reads MNHEY; CDR2 reads SVGAGI. There are 15 residues in the CDR3. V gave up 5 bases and J gave up 4 bases; unmatched junction bases: 5. The chain's CDR3 is CASSLLAGYYNEQFF. The CDR3 DNA reads as TGTGCCAGCAGTCTACTAGCGGGATATTACAATGAGCAGTTCTTC.

The rearrangement links TRBV6-5 to TRBJ1-1; 8 bases match TRBD1. Germline loops: CDR1 MNHEY, CDR2 SVGAGI. V was pared by 4 bases and J by 0 bases, with 4 bases of the junction left unmatched. This CDR3 has 15 residues. CDR3 sequence: CASSLPGGLNTEAFF. The CDR3 DNA follows: TGTGCCAGCAGTTTGCCAGGGGGCTTGAACACTGAAGCTTTCTTT.

The chain links TRBV19 to TRBJ2-1; D possibly matches TRBD1 or TRBD2 (5 bases each). Trimming left V 5 bases short and J 8 bases short, with 19 bases between. The CDR3 length is 15 residues. CDR1 LNHDA and CDR2 SQIVND come from the germline V gene (reference sequence). The CDR3 protein is CASSAIWGNNYEQFF. The CDR3 bases are TGTGCCAGTAGTGCTATATGGGGGAATAATTATGAGCAGTTCTTC.

V gene TRBV27 combines with J gene TRBJ1-1, with 8 bases fitting TRBD1. CDR1 is MNHEY, CDR2 SMNVEV, per germline (reference sequence). This CDR3 comprises 16 residues. The V segment lost 0 bases and the J segment 4 bases; nucleotides outside the gene matches: 7. The CDR3 protein is CASSLSQGAGRTEAFF. The CDR3, as DNA: TGTGCCAGCAGTTTATCGCAGGGGGCTGGGCGCACTGAAGCTTTCTTT.

The genes are TRBV13 and TRBJ2-1, with TRBD2 matching over 14 bases. In germline, CDR1 is PRHDT, CDR2 FYEKMQ (reference sequence). J gave up 7 bases and V 5 bases, and 4 bases lay outside the gene matches. CDR3 length: 15 amino acids. Written as DNA, the CDR3 is TGTGCCAGCAGCCTCGGGACTAGCGGGAGTAATGAGCAGTTCTTC. Its protein is CASSLGTSGSNEQFF.

Written as DNA, the CDR3 is TGTGCCAGCACCCTACTAGAGGCAGATACGCAGTATTTT. This sequence encodes CASTLLEADTQYF. The chain employs TRBV6-6 and TRBJ2-3; tentatively, D is TRBD2 (5 bases). The CDR3 has 13 residues. Germline V gene lookup returns CDR1 MNHNY and CDR2 SVGAGI (reference sequence). Trimming pared 7 bases from V and 4 bases from J, leaving 12 bases between.